These 14 T cell receptor beta chains were sequenced from one sample in a study of CD8+ T cells in alopecia areata (dated by TCRdb to 2016 to 2019). Library construction relied on the immunoSEQ multiplex PCR assay. For TCR sequencing, RNA was extracted from every sample and reverse transcribed into cDNA to serve as template. TCRdb's version of the immuneACCESS table is confined to in-frame rearrangements and falls short of the full clone set. An unresolved V gene accounts for under half of the shortfall where checked; the remainder is of unknown origin. Recorded for this sample are 150,000 or so clones; about 59% of them occurred a single time. Around 15% of the sample lies in the top ten. In the paper's terms, the time point label means: around 28 days on oral tofacitinib. The treatment or condition label on this specimen signifies: oral pan-JAK inhibitor, 5-10 mg twice daily. Sequences were derived from CD8+ T cells sorted from blood, sampled at week 4, from a patient treated with tofacitinib. These receptors were obtained from a human donor with alopecia areata.

The rearrangement joins TRBV29-1 to TRBJ1-2; unclear D gene. Germline V CDR1 and CDR2: SQVTM, ANQGSEA. The CDR3 loop spans 17 amino acids. V shed 0 bases and J shed 4 bases, with 21 bases lying between them. The CDR3 DNA reads as TGCAGCGTTGAAGATCTTAGTGAGGTTCACATCCCCTATGGCTACACCTTC. This encodes CSVEDLSEVHIPYGYTF.

The CDR3 sequence is CASSSSSMWGTNFNQPQHF. The CDR3 DNA reads as TGTGCCAGCAGCTCCTCATCCATGTGGGGGACAAACTTCAATCAGCCCCAGCATTTT. The J gene is TRBJ1-5, the V gene TRBV7-3, with D perhaps TRBD1 (6 bases). Deletions cut 4 bases from V and 3 bases from J, with 25 bases between. Germline V lookup: CDR1 SGHTA, CDR2 FQGTGA. This CDR3 has 19 residues.

The sample holds one count of this clone. The V call is TRBV7-9, the J call TRBJ2-3; D may match TRBD1 or TRBD2 (6 bases each). CDR1 SEHNR and CDR2 FQNEAQ come from the germline V gene (reference sequence). The CDR3 has 16 residues. V was trimmed by 5 bases and J by 4 bases, leaving 19 bases between them. This CDR3 is CASSPPVGGLSDTQYF. The DNA of the CDR3 is TGTGCCAGCAGCCCACCGGTGGGGGGCCTATCAGATACGCAGTATTTT. The variable domain in full, completed from reference TRBV7-9 and TRBJ2-3, reads DTGVSQNPRHKITKRGQNVTFRCDPISEHNRLYWYRQTLGQGPEFLTYFQNEAQLEKSRLLSDRFSAERPKGSFSTLEIQRTEQGDSAMYLCASSPPVGGLSDTQYFGPGTRLTVL.

The chain employs TRBV2 and TRBJ2-2; 9 bases map to TRBD1. The length of the CDR3 is 16 residues. The junction had 6 bases not matched to a gene; V was cut back by 4 bases and J by 3 bases. Per germline, CDR1 SNHLY and CDR2 FYNNEI. The CDR3 reads CASSVLDRGYTGELFF. The CDR3 DNA is TGTGCCAGCAGTGTGTTGGACAGGGGATACACCGGGGAGCTGTTTTTT. Looking up the rest from reference TRBV2 and TRBJ2-2 gives the full variable domain: EPEVTQTPSHQVTQMGQEVILRCVPISNHLYFYWYRQILGQKVEFLVSFYNNEISEKSEIFDDQFSVERPDGSNFTLKIRSTKLEDSAMYFCASSVLDRGYTGELFFGEGSRLTVL.

The V and J genes are TRBV13 and TRBJ1-2; 7 nucleotides match TRBD1. This CDR3 is 14 amino acids long. The V and J ends lost 5 bases and 8 bases, in that order; junction bases with no gene match: 11. Germline lookup yields CDR1 PRHDT and CDR2 FYEKMQ (reference sequence). The CDR3 spells CASSQNTGAGGYTF. For the CDR3, the DNA is TGTGCCAGCAGCCAGAATACAGGGGCTGGCGGCTACACCTTC.

This clone was observed once. The chain has TRBV25-1 and TRBJ1-5; D is perhaps TRBD1 (6 bases). CDR1 and CDR2 (germline): MGHDK, SYGVNS. This CDR3 has 15 amino acids. V was shortened by 2 bases and J by 1 base, with 9 bases between the two germline ends. The CDR3 loop is CASSERTESNQPQHF. CDR3 DNA sequence: TGTGCCAGCAGTGAACGGACAGAAAGCAATCAGCCCCAGCATTTT.

This chain connects TRBV25-1 to TRBJ2-7, with D hard to call. V was shortened by 2 bases and J by 0 bases, with 8 bases between the two germline ends. CDR3 length: 14 amino acids. Germline lookup yields CDR1 MGHDK and CDR2 SYGVNS. The CDR3 reads CASSEEGYSYEQYF. CDR3 coding DNA: TGTGCCAGCAGTGAAGAAGGGTACTCCTACGAGCAGTACTTC.

The CDR3 coding sequence is TGTGCCAGCAGCCCGGACAGGGATCAGCCCCAGCATTTT. As protein: CASSPDRDQPQHF. This chain uses TRBV11-1 with TRBJ1-5; 8 bases line up with TRBD1. J gave up 5 bases and V 5 bases, and 2 bases lay outside the gene matches. The CDR3 contains 13 residues. Germline V gives CDR1 SGHAT, CDR2 FQDESV (reference sequence).

The rearrangement links TRBV9 to TRBJ1-6, with TRBD1 as a possible D gene (6 bases). The CDR3 totals 15 residues. Trimming pared 7 bases from V and 6 bases from J, leaving 17 bases between. The germline gives CDR1 SGDLS, CDR2 YYNGEE. The CDR3 spells CASATGHGLNSPLHF. DNA of the CDR3: TGTGCCAGCGCGACGGGACACGGACTTAATTCACCCCTCCACTTT.

J is TRBJ2-7 and V is TRBV7-9; 9 nucleotides line up with TRBD2. Germline assignment: CDR1 SEHNR and CDR2 FQNEAQ (reference sequence). The CDR3 runs to 15 residues. V lost 6 bases and J lost 3; bases outside the gene matches: 9. For the CDR3, the DNA is TGTGCCAGCAGTCTTAGGGCTAGCGGGGACTACGAGCAGTACTTC. This sequence encodes CASSLRASGDYEQYF. The variable domain in full, completed from reference TRBV7-9 and TRBJ2-7, reads DTGVSQNPRHKITKRGQNVTFRCDPISEHNRLYWYRQTLGQGPEFLTYFQNEAQLEKSRLLSDRFSAERPKGSFSTLEIQRTEQGDSAMYLCASSLRASGDYEQYFGPGTRLTVT.

This sequence joins TRBV29-1 and TRBJ2-2; TRBD2 matches at 7 bases. Trimming removed 3 bases from V and 1 base from J; junction bases left unmatched: 2. The CDR3 totals 14 residues. Germline assignment: CDR1 SQVTM and CDR2 ANQGSEA. CDR3 DNA: TGCAGCGTTGAGGGACTACTGAACACCGGGGAGCTGTTTTTT. Amino acids: CSVEGLLNTGELFF.

The chain combines TRBV29-1 with TRBJ2-2; D is perhaps TRBD2 (5 bases). CDR3 length equals 14 residues. Germline V gives CDR1 SQVTM, CDR2 ANQGSEA. Trimming removed 4 bases at V and 4 bases at J, with 13 bases between. The CDR3 DNA is TGCAGCGTTGCTTTAGCGTGGATCACCGGGGAGCTGTTTTTT. Translation gives CSVALAWITGELFF.

The rearrangement uses TRBV5-6 and TRBJ2-7; no clear D gene. The CDR3 runs 11 residues. Trimming took 4 bases from V and 6 from J, leaving 8 bases between them. Germline V gene data show CDR1 as SGHDT and CDR2 as YYEEEE. The CDR3 bases are TGTGCCAGCAGCCAAGGAATCGAGCAGTACTTC. Translated: CASSQGIEQYF.

Only a few counts were recorded for this clone. The chain links TRBV7-2 to TRBJ2-7; TRBD1 agrees at 8 bases. Germline lookup yields CDR1 SGHTA and CDR2 FQGNSA. There are 14 residues in the CDR3. Trimming took 4 bases from V and 4 from J; bases not matched to a gene: 6. The CDR3 is CASSYGTGLYEQYF. For the CDR3, the DNA is TGTGCCAGCAGCTACGGGACAGGCTTGTACGAGCAGTACTTC.